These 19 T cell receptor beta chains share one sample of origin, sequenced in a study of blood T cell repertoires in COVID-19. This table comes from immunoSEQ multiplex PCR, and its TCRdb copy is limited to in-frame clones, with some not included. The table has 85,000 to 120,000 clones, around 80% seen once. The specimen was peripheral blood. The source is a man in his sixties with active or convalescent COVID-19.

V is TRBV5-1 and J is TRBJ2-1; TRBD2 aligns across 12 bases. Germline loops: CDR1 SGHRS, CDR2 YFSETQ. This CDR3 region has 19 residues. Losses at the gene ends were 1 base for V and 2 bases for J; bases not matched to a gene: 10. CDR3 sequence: CASSLSLAGGRSTYNEQFF. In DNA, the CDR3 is TGCGCCAGCAGCTTGAGCCTAGCGGGAGGGCGAAGCACCTACAATGAGCAGTTCTTC.

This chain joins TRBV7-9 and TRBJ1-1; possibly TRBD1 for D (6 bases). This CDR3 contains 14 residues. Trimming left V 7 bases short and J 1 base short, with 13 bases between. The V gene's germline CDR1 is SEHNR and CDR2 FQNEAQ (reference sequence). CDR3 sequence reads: CASKLTGPNTEAFF. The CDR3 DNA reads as TGTGCCAGCAAATTGACAGGACCGAACACTGAAGCTTTCTTT.

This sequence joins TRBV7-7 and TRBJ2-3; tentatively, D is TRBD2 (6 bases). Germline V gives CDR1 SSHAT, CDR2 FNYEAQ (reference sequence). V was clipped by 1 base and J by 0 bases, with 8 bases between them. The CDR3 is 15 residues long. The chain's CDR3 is CASSLGSGSTDTQYF. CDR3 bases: TGTGCCAGCAGCTTAGGTAGCGGCAGCACAGATACGCAGTATTTT.

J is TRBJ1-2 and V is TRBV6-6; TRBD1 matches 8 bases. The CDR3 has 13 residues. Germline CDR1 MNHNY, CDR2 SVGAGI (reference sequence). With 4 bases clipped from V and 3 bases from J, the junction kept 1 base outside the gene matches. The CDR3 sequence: CASSLDRDYGYTF. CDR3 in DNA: TGTGCCAGCAGTTTGGACAGGGACTATGGCTACACCTTC.

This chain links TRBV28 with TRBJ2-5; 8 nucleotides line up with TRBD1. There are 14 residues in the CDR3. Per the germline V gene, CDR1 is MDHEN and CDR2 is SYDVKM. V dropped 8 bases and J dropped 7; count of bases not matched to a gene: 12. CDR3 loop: CASQFRGQQSTQYF. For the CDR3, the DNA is TGTGCCAGCCAGTTCAGGGGGCAACAATCGACCCAGTACTTC.

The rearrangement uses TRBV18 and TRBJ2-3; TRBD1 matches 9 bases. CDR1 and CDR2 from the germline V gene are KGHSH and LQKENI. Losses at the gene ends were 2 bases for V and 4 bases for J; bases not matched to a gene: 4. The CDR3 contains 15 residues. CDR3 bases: TGTGCCAGCTCACCAACAGGGGGCGCGGCAGATACGCAGTATTTT. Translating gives CASSPTGGAADTQYF.

The CDR3 protein is CASSSVTENTEAFF. The CDR3 DNA reads TGTGCCAGCAGTTCGGTAACAGAGAACACTGAAGCTTTCTTT. This chain connects TRBV6-6 to TRBJ1-1; D remains unclear. V was pared by 4 bases and J by 1 base, with 10 bases between. The CDR3 runs to 14 residues. Germline V gives CDR1 MNHNY, CDR2 SVGAGI (reference sequence).

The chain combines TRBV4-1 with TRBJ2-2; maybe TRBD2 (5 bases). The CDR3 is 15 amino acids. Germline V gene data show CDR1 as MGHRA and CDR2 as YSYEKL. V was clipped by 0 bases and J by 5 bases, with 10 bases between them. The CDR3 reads CASSQEGTRTGELFF. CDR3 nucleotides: TGCGCCAGCAGCCAAGAAGGTACTAGAACCGGGGAGCTGTTTTTT.

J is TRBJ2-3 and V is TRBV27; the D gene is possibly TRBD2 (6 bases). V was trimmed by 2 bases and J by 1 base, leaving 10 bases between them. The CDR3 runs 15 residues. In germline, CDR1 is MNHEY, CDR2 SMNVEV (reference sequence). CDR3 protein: CASSLAGTGTDTQYF. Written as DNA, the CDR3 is TGTGCCAGCAGTTTAGCGGGGACGGGCACAGATACGCAGTATTTT.

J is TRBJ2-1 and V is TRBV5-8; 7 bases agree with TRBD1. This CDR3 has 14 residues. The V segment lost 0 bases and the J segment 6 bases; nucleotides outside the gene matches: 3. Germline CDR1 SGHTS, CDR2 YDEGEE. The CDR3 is CASSLGQGVNEQFF. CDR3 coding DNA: TGTGCCAGCAGCTTGGGACAGGGTGTCAATGAGCAGTTCTTC.

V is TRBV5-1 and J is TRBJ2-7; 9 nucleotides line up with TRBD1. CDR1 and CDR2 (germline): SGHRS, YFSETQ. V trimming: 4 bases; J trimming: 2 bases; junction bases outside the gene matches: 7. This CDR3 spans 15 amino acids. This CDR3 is CASSPGTGITYEQYF. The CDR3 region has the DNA TGCGCCAGCAGCCCCGGGACAGGGATTACCTACGAGCAGTACTTC.

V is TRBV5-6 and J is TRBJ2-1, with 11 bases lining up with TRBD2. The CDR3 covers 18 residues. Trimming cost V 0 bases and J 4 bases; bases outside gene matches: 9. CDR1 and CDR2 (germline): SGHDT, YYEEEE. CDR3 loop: CASSLVFSGRASYNEQFF. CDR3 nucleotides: TGTGCCAGCAGCTTGGTTTTTAGCGGGAGGGCCTCTTACAATGAGCAGTTCTTC.

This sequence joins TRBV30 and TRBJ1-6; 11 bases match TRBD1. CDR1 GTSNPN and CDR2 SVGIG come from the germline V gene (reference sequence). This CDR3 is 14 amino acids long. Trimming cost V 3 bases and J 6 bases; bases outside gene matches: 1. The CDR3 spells CAWRGQGVNSPLHF. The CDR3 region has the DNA TGTGCCTGGAGGGGACAGGGGGTTAATTCACCCCTCCACTTT.

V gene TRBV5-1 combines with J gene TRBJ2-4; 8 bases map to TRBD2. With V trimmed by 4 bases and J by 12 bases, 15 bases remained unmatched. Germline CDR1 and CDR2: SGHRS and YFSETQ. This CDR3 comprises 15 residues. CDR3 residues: CASSPGSGIRENQYF. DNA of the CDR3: TGCGCCAGCAGCCCTGGTAGCGGGATAAGGGAGAATCAGTACTTC.

The CDR3 region has the DNA TGTGCCAGCAGCTTCAGGGGATACAACACCGGGGAGCTGTTTTTT. Translated: CASSFRGYNTGELFF. The genes are TRBV13 and TRBJ2-2, with D possibly TRBD1 on 6 matching bases. Looked up from germline, CDR1 is PRHDT and CDR2 is FYEKMQ (reference sequence). The length of the CDR3 is 15 residues. V lost 3 bases and J lost 2, with 10 bases in between.

Here the CDR3 reads CASSSLRGLTLTYNEQFF. The CDR3 coding sequence is TGTGCCAGCAGCTCCCTCAGGGGCTTGACGCTTACCTACAATGAGCAGTTCTTC. The gene calls are TRBV7-6 and TRBJ2-1, with a weak D call TRBD1 (6 bases). Germline lookup yields CDR1 SGHVS and CDR2 FNYEAQ. There are 18 residues in the CDR3. V lost 4 bases, J lost 2 bases, and 21 bases lay in between.

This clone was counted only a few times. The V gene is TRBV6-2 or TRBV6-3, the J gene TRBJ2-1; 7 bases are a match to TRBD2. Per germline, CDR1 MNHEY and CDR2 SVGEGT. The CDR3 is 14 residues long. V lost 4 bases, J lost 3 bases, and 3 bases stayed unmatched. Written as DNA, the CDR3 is TGTGCCAGCAGTTTCCTAGCGGACTACAATGAGCAGTTCTTC. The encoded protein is CASSFLADYNEQFF.

The CDR3 loop reads CASRAFEQYF. In DNA, the CDR3 is TGTGCCAGCAGGGCCTTTGAGCAGTACTTC. V and J are TRBV2 and TRBJ2-7, with unresolved D. The germline V and J ends were trimmed by 6 bases and 7 bases, with 7 bases remaining between them. CDR1 SNHLY and CDR2 FYNNEI come from the germline V gene. CDR3 size: 10 residues.

CDR3: CASSQLSTGNFIDTQYF. The CDR3 DNA follows: TGTGCCAGCAGCCAACTTTCGACAGGGAATTTTATAGATACGCAGTATTTT. V usage is TRBV14 and J usage is TRBJ2-3, with 7 bases that match TRBD1. Germline CDR1 reads SGHDN; CDR2 reads FVKESK. Trimming cost V 2 bases and J 5 bases; bases outside gene matches: 13. The CDR3 consists of 17 residues. The full variable domain, completed using reference TRBV14 and TRBJ2-3, is EAGVTQFPSHSVIEKGQTVTLRCDPISGHDNLYWYRRVMGKEIKFLLHFVKESKQDESGMPNNRFLAERTGGTYSTLKVQPAELEDSGVYFCASSQLSTGNFIDTQYFGPGTRLTVL.